This TCR beta chain derives from a study of T-cell reconstitution after alpha-beta-depleted transplantation in children. This clonotype was detected only a few times. The TCRbeta library was prepared with unique molecular identifiers. TCRdb reprocessed the PCR reads via MiXCR and lists one record per CDR3 protein. The sample lists 330,000 or so distinct CDR3 sequences, 9% to 12% seen once, with about 2.3% in the top ten. The CDR3 is 14 residues long. Trimming removed 0 bases at V and 5 bases at J, with 5 bases between. CDR1 LGHNA and CDR2 YNFKEQ come from the germline V gene. V is TRBV4-2 and J is TRBJ1-6; no clear D. The receptor was derived from a human donor who donated a stem cell graft to a child with acute lymphoblastic leukemia. This specimen was PBMCs from the stem cell graft donor, taken from the stem cell graft. CDR3 region: CASSQETNNSPLHF. The DNA for the CDR3 is TGTGCCAGCAGCCAAGAGACCAATAATTCACCCCTCCACTTT.